Listed here are 11 T cell receptor beta chains from one sample, sequenced in a study of blood T cell repertoires in COVID-19. The assay was immunoSEQ multiplex PCR, and TCRdb's table has in-frame clones only and misses some. The sample contains almost 200,000 clones, 70% to 90% of which appear only once. The sequencing sample was made of peripheral blood. The receptors come from a man aged 60 to 69 with COVID-19, enrolled during active disease.

The chain couples TRBV6-1 to TRBJ1-1; the match to TRBD1 covers 8 bases. V shed 1 base, J shed 3 bases, and the junction held 4 bases outside the gene matches. The CDR3 runs to 15 residues. The germline V gene has CDR1 MNHNS and CDR2 SASEGT. CDR3 nucleotides: TGTGCCAGCAGTGAAGTAGGACAGGGATACACTGAAGCTTTCTTT. As protein: CASSEVGQGYTEAFF.

This chain connects TRBV5-1 to TRBJ2-5; 7 positions match TRBD2. This CDR3 comprises 14 residues. Trimming at V came to 4 bases and at J to 2 bases, leaving 5 bases not matched to a gene. CDR1 and CDR2 (germline): SGHRS, YFSETQ. The CDR3 DNA reads as TGCGCCAGCAGCCGGGGGGAGCGGCAAGAGACCCAGTACTTC. Amino acids: CASSRGERQETQYF.

This chain connects TRBV28 to TRBJ2-1; 8 nucleotides match TRBD1. This CDR3 is 12 amino acids long. The J segment lost 8 bases and the V segment lost 7 bases, leaving 4 bases of the junction unmatched. The V gene's germline CDR1 is MDHEN and CDR2 SYDVKM. This chain's CDR3 is CASTGQGDEQFF. CDR3 nucleotides: TGTGCCAGCACCGGACAGGGAGATGAGCAGTTCTTC. The whole variable domain, filled in from reference TRBV28 and TRBJ2-1, reads DVKVTQSSRYLVKRTGEKVFLECVQDMDHENMFWYRQDPGLGLRLIYFSYDVKMKEKGDIPEGYSVSREKKERFSLILESASTNQTSMYLCASTGQGDEQFFGPGTRLTVL.

V and J are TRBV7-8 and TRBJ1-1; 10 nucleotides align to TRBD1. The CDR3 contains 19 residues. Trimming took 1 base from V and 0 from J; bases not matched to a gene: 11. Per the germline V gene, CDR1 is SGHVS and CDR2 is FQNEAQ. The CDR3 nucleotides are TGTGCCAGCAGCTTAGATGAGACAGGGGGCCTCGAGATGAACACTGAAGCTTTCTTT. Its protein product is CASSLDETGGLEMNTEAFF.

The V and J genes are TRBV30 and TRBJ1-5; no firm D call. Trimming left V 0 bases short and J 3 bases short, with 3 bases between. The CDR3 has 12 residues. Germline V gives CDR1 GTSNPN, CDR2 SVGIG (reference sequence). The CDR3 sequence is CAWSVYNQPQHF. The CDR3 DNA is TGTGCCTGGAGTGTGTACAATCAGCCCCAGCATTTT.

This chain uses TRBV11-2 with TRBJ2-5; D is undetermined. V shed 5 bases and J shed 4 bases, with 8 bases lying between them. Germline-derived CDR1 and CDR2 are SGHAT and FQNNGV. The CDR3 spans 12 residues. This CDR3 is CASSAMRETQYF. The CDR3 DNA reads TGTGCCAGCAGCGCTATGAGAGAGACCCAGTACTTC.

The chain uses TRBV5-1 and TRBJ2-5; possibly TRBD2 for D (5 bases). The CDR3 consists of 14 residues. Germline V lookup: CDR1 SGHRS, CDR2 YFSETQ. Trimming took 0 bases from V and 1 from J, leaving 7 bases between them. The CDR3: CASSLGGVQETQYF. CDR3 sequence (DNA): TGCGCCAGCAGCTTGGGGGGAGTCCAAGAGACCCAGTACTTC.

This chain connects TRBV10-2 to TRBJ2-4; 7 bases are shared with TRBD1. CDR3 length: 17 residues. Germline lookup yields CDR1 WSHSY and CDR2 SAAADI. V lost 6 bases and J lost 0; bases outside the gene matches: 11. The CDR3 coding sequence is TGCGCCAGCAGCCGGCAGGGGGATGTCCTAGCCAAAAACATTCAGTACTTC. This codes for CASSRQGDVLAKNIQYF.

This chain joins TRBV7-9 and TRBJ1-5; D gene ambiguous. V shed 1 base and J shed 4 bases, with 14 bases lying between them. Germline V gene lookup returns CDR1 SEHNR and CDR2 FQNEAQ (reference sequence). CDR3 size: 16 residues. Here the CDR3 DNA reads TGTGCCAGCAGCTTAGGGGGAGGGATTGGGAATCAGCCCCAGCATTTT. Its protein is CASSLGGGIGNQPQHF.

V is TRBV5-4 and J is TRBJ1-6; D is unresolved. The CDR3 is 16 amino acids. The germline gives CDR1 SGHNT, CDR2 YYREEE (reference sequence). Trimming took off 2 bases at V and 9 bases at J, with 18 bases between the two ends. In DNA form, the CDR3 reads TGTGCCAGCAGCTTAAGTCCCTCAGGCGAAGGTTCACCCCTCCACTTT. Its protein product is CASSLSPSGEGSPLHF. Full variable domain (outside the CDR3, taken from reference TRBV5-4 and TRBJ1-6): ETGVTQSPTHLIKTRGQQVTLRCSSQSGHNTVSWYQQALGQGPQFIFQYYREEENGRGNFPPRFSGLQFPNYSSELNVNALELDDSALYLCASSLSPSGEGSPLHFGNGTRLTVT.

V and J are TRBV7-9 and TRBJ2-5; unclear D gene. The CDR3 extends over 12 amino acids. Germline V gene data show CDR1 as SEHNR and CDR2 as FQNEAQ (reference sequence). Trimming shortened V by 5 bases and J by 3 bases, and 7 bases separated the two germline ends. CDR3: CASSGPEETQYF. CDR3 DNA sequence: TGTGCCAGCAGCGGCCCTGAAGAGACCCAGTACTTC.